This is a list of T cell receptor beta chains from one sample in a study of blood T cell repertoires in COVID-19. TCRdb keeps only in-frame clones here, not all; method: immunoSEQ multiplex PCR. This sample carries roughly 250,000 clones, 80% to 85% of them seen once, and the ten largest clones take around 14%. The specimen sequenced was peripheral blood. The receptors originated from a person between 65 and 80 years old with COVID-19, enrolled during active disease. Each CDR3 is given with its conserved first and last residue. D genes are given only for firm matches. Size values are once, few and many counts, or a class for expanded clones, and some rows have none.

v_gene	j_gene	abundance	d_gene	CDR3aa	CDR3nt
TRBV28	TRBJ1-5	-	-	CASRHQGVGNQPQHF	TGTGCCAGCAGGCATCAAGGGGTGGGCAATCAGCCCCAGCATTTT
TRBV2	TRBJ1-5	few	TRBD1	CASRAGGNNQPQHF	TGTGCCAGCAGGGCAGGGGGCAACAATCAGCCCCAGCATTTT
TRBV12-3/TRBV12-4	TRBJ2-7	-	TRBD2	CASRPAGVYEQYF	TGTGCCAGCAGGCCGGCGGGAGTCTACGAGCAGTACTTC
TRBV6-5	TRBJ2-7	-	-	CASSSRWRQYF	TGTGCCAGCAGCTCCCGTTGGAGGCAGTACTTC
TRBV28	TRBJ2-7	-	TRBD1	CASSRTGPNYEQYF	TGTGCCAGCAGTAGGACAGGGCCCAACTACGAGCAGTACTTC
TRBV5-1	TRBJ2-1	-	-	CASSSLPPAGLSHDEQFF	TGCGCCAGCAGCTCCCTCCCGCCCGCGGGTCTCAGCCACGATGAGCAGTTCTTC
TRBV27	TRBJ1-6	-	TRBD1	CASSQQTGDGGRGPLHF	TGTGCCAGCAGCCAACAAACAGGGGACGGGGGAAGGGGTCCCCTCCACTTT
TRBV30	TRBJ2-3	-	TRBD2	CAWSVLRERGADTQYF	TGTGCCTGGAGTGTTTTGCGGGAGAGGGGTGCAGATACGCAGTATTTT
TRBV19	TRBJ1-5	-	TRBD1	CASQGAPGNQPQHF	TGTGCCAGTCAGGGGGCGCCTGGCAATCAGCCCCAGCATTTT
TRBV7-9	TRBJ2-1	-	-	CASSFTRGGNNEQFF	TGTGCCAGCAGCTTCACGCGGGGCGGAAACAATGAGCAGTTCTTC
TRBV7-7	TRBJ2-2	-	TRBD1	CASASETGGLGELFF	TGTGCCAGCGCTTCAGAGACAGGGGGCCTAGGGGAGCTGTTTTTT
TRBV29-1	TRBJ2-7	-	TRBD2	CSVEDRTSGRAGQYF	TGCAGCGTTGAAGATAGGACTAGCGGGAGGGCTGGGCAGTACTTC
TRBV7-2	TRBJ2-2	-	-	CASSLEQTGELFF	TGTGCCAGCAGCTTAGAACAGACCGGGGAGCTGTTTTTT
TRBV12-3/TRBV12-4	TRBJ1-5	-	-	CASSLSVQPQHF	TGTGCCAGCAGTTTGTCGGTCCAGCCCCAGCATTTT
TRBV6-1	TRBJ1-2	-	-	CASSEVIFQAALGGSGYTF	TGTGCCAGCAGTGAAGTAATCTTCCAGGCTGCGCTCGGGGGGAGCGGCTACACCTTC
TRBV27	TRBJ2-3	many	TRBD2	CASSTGTSGRALTDTQYF	TGTGCCAGCAGTACCGGGACTAGCGGGAGGGCCCTCACAGATACGCAGTATTTT
TRBV5-1	TRBJ2-1	-	-	CASSTGSSEQFF	TGCGCCAGCAGCACCGGGTCCTCAGAGCAGTTCTTC
TRBV18	TRBJ1-1	-	TRBD1	CASSPGQLMNTEAFF	TGTGCCAGCTCACCGGGACAGCTCATGAACACTGAAGCTTTCTTT
TRBV28	TRBJ1-6	-	-	CASQSFGQLNSPLHF	TGTGCCAGCCAATCCTTTGGACAGCTTAATTCACCCCTCCACTTT